This passage covers 30 T cell receptor beta chains from one sample sequenced in a study of T cell repertoires in cytomegalovirus infection (dated by TCRdb to about 2019). The data were produced on an Illumina HiSeq 1500. TCRdb trimmed the raw reads at Q25, called clones with MiXCR and kept productive beta chains. A single entry per CDR3 protein holds the most common genes and DNA from its merged rows. The sample yields about 110,000 distinct CDR3 sequences; 10% were counted once. The top ten clones comprise approximately 30% of the sample. Antigens of these TCRs are unknown. The sample comprised PBMCs, sequenced either directly or after in vitro stimulation (not recorded which). These receptors all come from a human donor in good health (CMV status not recorded). Some clones in this sample may be carry-over from other donors' samples.

This clonotype was counted between two and nine times. The CDR3 DNA follows: TGTGCCAGCAGAGACAAGGGGGGAAAAGAGACCCAGTACTTC. This codes for CASRDKGGKETQYF. The chain links TRBV7-9 to TRBJ2-5; D possibly uses TRBD1 or TRBD2 (6 bases each). The germline CDR1 and CDR2 sequences are SEHNR and FQNEAQ (reference sequence). The V end was cut by 6 bases, the J end by 3 bases, with 14 bases between. The CDR3 is 14 residues long.

This clonotype was observed at least ten times. J is TRBJ2-4 and V is TRBV19, with D hard to call. This CDR3 contains 15 residues. The ends were cut back, 2 bases at V and 3 bases at J, with 11 bases in the middle. In germline, CDR1 is LNHDA, CDR2 SQIVND (reference sequence). CDR3 protein: CASSIRWGYKNIQYF. The CDR3 bases are TGTGCCAGTAGTATACGGTGGGGATACAAAAACATTCAGTACTTC.

The genes are TRBV6-6 and TRBJ2-7; 9 bases match TRBD1. J was trimmed by 2 bases and V by 5 bases; bases with no gene match: 4. Germline V gives CDR1 MNHNY, CDR2 SVGAGI (reference sequence). The CDR3 is made up of 14 amino acids. DNA of the CDR3: TGTGCCAGCAGTACGGACAGGGGTGCCTACGAGCAGTACTTC. It codes for CASSTDRGAYEQYF.

The J gene is TRBJ1-1, the V gene TRBV13; a weak D match, TRBD1 (6 bases). The CDR3 extends over 11 amino acids. CDR1 is PRHDT and CDR2 is FYEKMQ in the germline V gene (reference sequence). Trimming removed 5 bases at V and 7 bases at J, with 8 bases between. In nucleotides, the CDR3 is TGTGCCAGCAGCCGAGGGGGTGAAGCTTTCTTT. It codes for CASSRGGEAFF.

This clonotype was observed once. The junction departs from germline at one end; a sequencing error may be responsible. This sequence joins TRBV4-3 and TRBJ1-5; 12 positions agree with TRBD1. CDR1 is LGHNA and CDR2 is YSLEER in the germline V gene. The CDR3 runs 15 residues. CDR3 amino acids: CASSHGTGGYPPHHF. The CDR3 coding sequence is TGCGCCAGCAGCCACGGGACAGGGGGCTATCCGCCCCATCATTTT.

This clonotype was found many times. J is TRBJ2-1 and V is TRBV7-2; 15 nucleotides match TRBD2. Germline V gene lookup returns CDR1 SGHTA and CDR2 FQGNSA. CDR3 length: 18 amino acids. V was pared by 3 bases and J by 6 bases, with 9 bases of the junction left unmatched. The CDR3 DNA is TGTGCCAGCAGCTTTTGGGGGACTAGCGGGAGGTGGGCCAATGAGCAGTTCTTC. Its translation: CASSFWGTSGRWANEQFF. The full variable domain, with the rest looked up from reference TRBV7-2 and TRBJ2-1, is GAGVSQSPSNKVTEKGKDVELRCDPISGHTALYWYRQSLGQGLEFLIYFQGNSAPDKSGLPSDRFSAERTGGSVSTLTIQRTQQEDSAVYLCASSFWGTSGRWANEQFFGPGTRLTVL.

This clonotype has a count of ten or more. The chain recombines TRBV11-2 with TRBJ2-1, with 8 positions matching TRBD1. This CDR3 comprises 14 residues. V trimming: 4 bases; J trimming: 8 bases; junction bases outside the gene matches: 7. Germline assignment: CDR1 SGHAT and CDR2 FQNNGV. DNA for the CDR3: TGTGCCAGCAGCTCCCCCAGGGGGCAAGATGAGCAGTTCTTC. Translating gives CASSSPRGQDEQFF.

This clonotype was seen only a few times. V usage is TRBV6-2 or TRBV6-3 and J usage is TRBJ2-7, with D uncertain. This CDR3 spans 13 amino acids. V lost 6 bases and J 0 bases, leaving 9 bases between the germline ends. Germline CDR1 is MNHEY and CDR2 is SVGEGT. The CDR3 DNA follows: TGTGCCAGCAGCCACCCGGGCTCCTACGAGCAGTACTTC. Its translation is CASSHPGSYEQYF.

The rearrangement uses TRBV24-1 and TRBJ2-2, with D uncertain. This CDR3 is built from 14 residues. CDR1 is KGHDR and CDR2 is SFDVKD in the germline V gene. Trimming took 3 bases from V and 0 from J, leaving 4 bases between them. The CDR3 DNA reads TGTGCCACCAGTGATATCGCGAACACCGGGGAGCTGTTTTTT. Translated, it gives CATSDIANTGELFF.

This clonotype was counted many times. The CDR3 nucleotides are TGTGCCAGCAGCCATCAGCCCAGCACAGATACGCAGTATTTT. Protein product: CASSHQPSTDTQYF. This chain links TRBV12-3 or TRBV12-4 with TRBJ2-3; D is ambiguous. Trimming stripped 6 bases from V and 0 bases from J, with 10 bases between. CDR3 length: 14 residues.

The chain links TRBV11-2 to TRBJ2-7; 7 positions agree with TRBD2. J was trimmed by 2 bases and V by 2 bases; bases with no gene match: 6. The germline V gene has CDR1 SGHAT and CDR2 FQNNGV. This CDR3 has 15 amino acids. This CDR3 is CASSLYRDYTYEQYV. CDR3 nucleotides: TGTGCCAGCAGCTTATACCGGGACTACACCTACGAGCAGTACGTC.

This clonotype was seen many times. The V gene is TRBV7-3, the J gene TRBJ2-7; D is ambiguous. The CDR3 is made up of 15 amino acids. Trimming stripped 5 bases from V and 0 bases from J, with 14 bases between. Looked up from germline, CDR1 is SGHTA and CDR2 is FQGTGA. The CDR3 nucleotides are TGTGCCAGCAGCCAGCATCCCGGAGACTCCTACGAGCAGTACTTC. This sequence encodes CASSQHPGDSYEQYF.

This clonotype was counted only a few times. The chain carries TRBV4-1 and TRBJ1-2; D is ambiguous. The CDR3 is made up of 16 amino acids. Trimming took 2 bases from V and 4 from J, leaving 17 bases between them. Germline CDR1 MGHRA, CDR2 YSYEKL. The CDR3 spells CASSQTDQNMAYGYTF. CDR3 bases: TGCGCCAGCAGCCAAACTGATCAGAACATGGCCTATGGCTACACCTTC.

In its sample, this clonotype was seen a few times. The chain couples TRBV11-1 to TRBJ2-2; 13 bases map to TRBD2. V lost 5 bases and J lost 5; bases outside the gene matches: 5. Germline V gives CDR1 SGHAT, CDR2 FQDESV (reference sequence). There are 16 residues in the CDR3. Here the CDR3 DNA reads TGTGCCAGCAGCGGACTAGCGGGAGTGAGGACCGGGGAGCTGTTTTTT. Translating it yields CASSGLAGVRTGELFF.

The chain employs TRBV7-6 and TRBJ2-7, with 10 nucleotides matching TRBD2. The CDR3 runs to 17 residues. The J segment lost 3 bases and the V segment lost 1 base, leaving 9 bases of the junction unmatched. Looked up from germline, CDR1 is SGHVS and CDR2 is FNYEAQ. This CDR3 is CASSLESASSGSYEQYF. Written as DNA, the CDR3 is TGTGCCAGCAGCTTAGAGTCTGCGTCTAGCGGGAGCTACGAGCAGTACTTC.

This clonotype was seen only a few times. The chain uses TRBV6-2 or TRBV6-3 and TRBJ2-6; maybe TRBD1 (6 bases). The CDR3 loop spans 18 amino acids. Germline V CDR1 and CDR2: MNHEY, SVGEGT. V shed 2 bases and J shed 0 bases, with 14 bases lying between them. Here the CDR3 reads CASSYGAGQSSGANVLTF. CDR3 coding DNA: TGTGCCAGCAGTTACGGGGCCGGACAGAGCTCTGGGGCCAACGTCCTGACTTTC.

This clonotype was seen only a few times. The J gene is TRBJ2-1, the V gene TRBV7-2, with 9 bases that match TRBD2. Germline CDR1 is SGHTA and CDR2 is FQGNSA. Losses at the gene ends were 0 bases for V and 4 bases for J; bases not matched to a gene: 1. This CDR3 has 15 residues. As DNA, the CDR3 is TGTGCCAGCAGCTTAGCGACTAGCGGTTACAATGAGCAGTTCTTC. This codes for CASSLATSGYNEQFF.

V and J are TRBV7-2 and TRBJ1-1, with D possibly being TRBD1 (5 bases). Germline V gives CDR1 SGHTA, CDR2 FQGNSA. CDR3 length equals 14 residues. V lost 4 bases and J 5 bases, leaving 14 bases between the germline ends. The CDR3 spells CASSSHGGGTEAFF. The CDR3 coding sequence is TGTGCCAGCAGCTCCCACGGGGGAGGTACTGAAGCTTTCTTT.

This clonotype was seen ten or more times. The chain links TRBV4-1 to TRBJ2-6; perhaps TRBD1 as D (6 bases). The V and J ends lost 2 bases and 0 bases respectively, with 11 bases between them. CDR3 length: 17 residues. CDR1 MGHRA and CDR2 YSYEKL come from the germline V gene. The CDR3 sequence is CASSQLSQGSGANVLTF. The DNA of the CDR3 is TGCGCCAGCAGCCAACTCTCACAGGGCTCTGGGGCCAACGTCCTGACTTTC.

This clonotype was detected ten times or more. The chain has TRBV9 and TRBJ1-2; the match to TRBD1 covers 9 bases. With 7 bases clipped from V and 8 bases from J, the junction kept 12 bases outside the gene matches. The germline V gene has CDR1 SGDLS and CDR2 YYNGEE. The length of the CDR3 is 14 residues. CDR3 residues: CASEDPGQGRGYTF. The CDR3 DNA reads TGTGCCAGCGAGGATCCGGGACAGGGTCGAGGCTACACCTTC.

The chain is built from TRBV12-3 or TRBV12-4 and TRBJ1-1, with 11 bases that match TRBD1. The V gene end was trimmed by 7 bases and the J gene end by 1 base; junction bases not matched to a gene: 5. The CDR3 has 15 residues. The CDR3 loop reads CASKRTGGSNTEAFF. The CDR3 DNA reads TGTGCCAGCAAGAGGACAGGGGGCTCGAACACTGAAGCTTTCTTT.

In this sample, this clonotype turned up many times. CDR3 sequence: CASSLEWGRTEAFF. CDR3 nucleotide sequence: TGTGCCAGCAGCTTAGAGTGGGGGAGGACTGAAGCTTTCTTT. The chain combines TRBV7-8 with TRBJ1-1, with D maybe TRBD1 (5 bases). The CDR3 is 14 amino acids. Trimming removed 1 base from V and 5 bases from J, with 11 bases in between. CDR1 SGHVS and CDR2 FQNEAQ come from the germline V gene.

This clonotype was picked up many times. The V call is TRBV7-8, the J call TRBJ1-2; D ambiguous. CDR1 and CDR2 from the germline V gene are SGHVS and FQNEAQ. V dropped 1 base and J dropped 1 base, with 4 bases sitting between them. The CDR3 runs 13 residues. CDR3 residues: CASSLGINYGYTF. The CDR3 nucleotides are TGTGCCAGCAGCTTAGGGATTAACTATGGCTACACCTTC. Together with reference TRBV7-8 and TRBJ1-2, the CDR3 gives the full variable domain: GAGVSQSPRYKVAKRGQDVALRCDPISGHVSLFWYQQALGQGPEFLTYFQNEAQLDKSGLPSDRFFAERPEGSVSTLKIQRTQQEDSAVYLCASSLGINYGYTFGSGTRLTVV.

This clonotype was counted at least ten times. The rearrangement uses TRBV7-2 and TRBJ2-2; D unclear. There are 14 residues in the CDR3. Germline assignment: CDR1 SGHTA and CDR2 FQGNSA. V was trimmed by 5 bases and J by 0 bases, leaving 7 bases between them. CDR3 sequence: CASSRQANTGELFF. DNA for the CDR3: TGTGCCAGCAGCCGGCAAGCGAACACCGGGGAGCTGTTTTTT.

This clonotype was found many times. This chain uses TRBV28 with TRBJ2-1; TRBD1 matches 11 bases. The CDR3 runs to 20 residues. Germline values: CDR1 MDHEN, CDR2 SYDVKM. V was clipped by 3 bases and J by 11 bases; unmatched bases: 24. The CDR3 nucleotides are TGTGCCAGCAGTTTGTTTAGGACAGGGGGCCGCAGCGGGAGGAAAACTAAGCAGTTCTTC. The encoded protein is CASSLFRTGGRSGRKTKQFF.

At least ten counts were recorded for this clonotype. The rearrangement joins TRBV10-3 to TRBJ2-1; tentatively, D is TRBD1 or TRBD2 (6 bases each). Deletions cut 6 bases from V and 4 bases from J, with 25 bases between. The CDR3 extends over 18 amino acids. Germline values: CDR1 ENHRY, CDR2 SYGVKD. The DNA of the CDR3 is TGTGCCATCAGGGGCCTGAACCCACAGGGCCGGGGGTACAATGAGCAGTTCTTC. Amino acid sequence: CAIRGLNPQGRGYNEQFF.

This clonotype was counted only a few times. This rearrangement joins TRBV7-9 to TRBJ1-6; no reliable D call. The V and J ends lost 1 base and 7 bases respectively, with 11 bases between them. The CDR3 length is 15 residues. Per germline, CDR1 SEHNR and CDR2 FQNEAQ (reference sequence). The CDR3 DNA reads as TGTGCCAGCAGCTTAGGCAGTATACAGAATTCACCCCTCCACTTT. Amino acid sequence: CASSLGSIQNSPLHF.

This clonotype came up many times. The rearrangement joins TRBV7-2 to TRBJ2-2; 7 nucleotides agree with TRBD2. The CDR3 runs 16 residues. Germline V lookup: CDR1 SGHTA, CDR2 FQGNSA. Germline trimming cut 7 bases from V and 5 bases from J; bases unmatched to any gene: 13. The CDR3 region has the DNA TGTGCCAGCATCATGCGCGGCGGGAGTAATACCGGGGAGCTGTTTTTT. As protein: CASIMRGGSNTGELFF.

This chain links TRBV6-2 or TRBV6-3 with TRBJ1-1; D unresolved. Germline V gene lookup returns CDR1 MNHEY and CDR2 SVGEGT. The CDR3 consists of 14 residues. Trimming stripped 6 bases from V and 5 bases from J, with 16 bases between. CDR3 sequence (DNA): TGTGCCAGCAGCTCGATTCTCTTGGGGACTGAAGCTTTCTTT. Protein product: CASSSILLGTEAFF.

This clonotype is termed medium-sized. The chain recombines TRBV7-2 with TRBJ1-3; 7 nucleotides line up with TRBD1. This CDR3 has 14 amino acids. Trimming took 0 bases from V and 7 from J; bases not matched to a gene: 3. CDR1 and CDR2 (germline): SGHTA, FQGNSA. The CDR3 nucleotides are TGTGCCAGCAGCTTAGCTCAGGGGGTTAACACCATATATTTT. Its protein product is CASSLAQGVNTIYF.